This T cell receptor beta chain was documented in a study of blood T cells in healthy people across ages. For the study at large: There was about one barcoded beta molecule captured by template switching per two T cells.

Primers used in a second PCR of roughly 6 to 12 cycles were a sample-barcoded 5' primer and a J-beta primer mix. Via MiXCR, TCRdb re-called the 5' RACE reads, giving one row per CDR3 protein. The sample consists of roughly 1,500,000 distinct CDR3 sequences, around 42% of them appearing once. V lost 3 bases to trimming and J lost 5 bases, with 22 bases between them. Germline V gene lookup returns CDR1 GTSNPN and CDR2 SVGIG (reference sequence). The CDR3 sequence is 16 residues long. Study-level points and caveats: Strong correlation linked observed beta diversity and percent naive T cells.

This clonotype has only a few counts. No antigen is known for it. The chain joins TRBV30 to TRBJ1-2, with a possible D match to TRBD1 (6 bases). Sequenced input: blood. The TCR comes from a woman aged 18-30 years in good health. CDR3: CAWRNPNQGNRYGYTF. DNA of the CDR3: TGTGCCTGGAGAAACCCAAACCAGGGGAATAGGTATGGCTACACCTTC. Supplemented by reference TRBV30 and TRBJ1-2, the full variable domain reads SQTIHQWPATLVQPVGSPLSLECTVEGTSNPNLYWYRQAAGRGLQLLFYSVGIGQISSEVPQNLSASRPQDRQFILSSKKLLLSDSGFYLCAWRNPNQGNRYGYTFGSGTRLTVV.